The T cell receptor beta chain described here comes from a study of control samples from healthy donors and cancer patients. Assay used: immunoSEQ multiplex PCR; TCRdb lists only in-frame clones, some missing. The repertoire holds more than 95,000 clones, with 75% to 90% as singletons. CDR1 and CDR2 from the germline V gene are GTSNPN and SVGIG (reference sequence). The germline V and J ends were trimmed by 1 base and 6 bases, with 10 bases remaining between them. The CDR3 has 12 amino acids. Sequencing was carried out using PBMCs. V is TRBV30 and J is TRBJ2-7; weak D call: TRBD2 (5 bases). The receptor was derived from a woman in her 50s with colorectal cancer. The CDR3 bases are TGTGCCTGGAGTGAATCGGGGAGCGAGCAGTACTTC. Protein sequence: CAWSESGSEQYF.